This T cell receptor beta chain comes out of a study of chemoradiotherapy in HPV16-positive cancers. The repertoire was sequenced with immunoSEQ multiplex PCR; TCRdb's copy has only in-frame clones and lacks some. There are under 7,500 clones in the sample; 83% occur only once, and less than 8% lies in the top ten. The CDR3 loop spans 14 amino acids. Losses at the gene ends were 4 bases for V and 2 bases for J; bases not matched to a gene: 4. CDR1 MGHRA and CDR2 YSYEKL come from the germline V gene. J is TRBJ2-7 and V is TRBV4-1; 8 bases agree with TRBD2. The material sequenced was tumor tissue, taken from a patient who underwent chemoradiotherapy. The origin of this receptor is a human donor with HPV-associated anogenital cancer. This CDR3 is CASSRGLEAYEQYF. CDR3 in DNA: TGCGCCAGCAGCCGGGGACTAGAAGCCTACGAGCAGTACTTC.